A single sample gave rise to the 15 T cell receptor beta chains below, sequenced in a study of blood T cell repertoires in COVID-19. Libraries were prepared by immunoSEQ multiplex PCR; TCRdb keeps only in-frame clonotypes and omits some of them. The table shows about 110,000 clones, with just over 85% occurring only once. Sequenced: peripheral blood. Receptors originate from a human donor in a cohort sampled during active COVID-19.

The V and J genes are TRBV7-9 and TRBJ2-5; 9 nucleotides align to TRBD1. V lost 2 bases and J lost 5; bases outside the gene matches: 6. Looked up from germline, CDR1 is SEHNR and CDR2 is FQNEAQ (reference sequence). This CDR3 is built from 15 residues. CDR3 in amino acids: CASSLSRTGVETQYF. In nucleotides, the CDR3 is TGTGCCAGCAGCTTATCCAGGACAGGGGTGGAGACCCAGTACTTC.

The chain couples TRBV6-5 to TRBJ2-3, with a tentative D call TRBD2 (6 bases). This CDR3 spans 14 amino acids. CDR1 and CDR2 from the germline V gene are MNHEY and SVGAGI. Between the trimmed V and J ends, which lost 4 bases and 4 bases, there was a span of 12 bases. The CDR3 DNA is TGTGCCAGCAGTTCCCGGGACTCCCCAGATACGCAGTATTTT. It encodes CASSSRDSPDTQYF.

This clone is a singleton in its sample. The V call is TRBV28, the J call TRBJ2-1, with TRBD1 matching 9 bases. The CDR3 loop spans 14 amino acids. Looked up from germline, CDR1 is MDHEN and CDR2 is SYDVKM. Losses at the gene ends were 7 bases for V and 4 bases for J; bases not matched to a gene: 5. This CDR3 reads CASTIGTGYNEQFF. The CDR3 DNA sequence: TGTGCCAGCACCATAGGGACAGGGTACAATGAGCAGTTCTTC.

J is TRBJ2-7 and V is TRBV21-1; TRBD1 was called by the table and not checked on the DNA. TRBV21-1 is given as a pseudogene. The CDR3 contains 16 residues. The CDR3 DNA reads TGTGCCAGCAGCCCCCTACCGGACAGGCTTTTGGGGGAGCAGTACTTC. This encodes CASSPLPDRLLGEQYF.

The chain employs TRBV28 and TRBJ2-7, with D tentatively TRBD1 (6 bases). V was trimmed by 0 bases and J by 6 bases, leaving 9 bases between them. The CDR3 extends over 13 amino acids. Germline loops: CDR1 MDHEN, CDR2 SYDVKM. Written as DNA, the CDR3 is TGTGCCAGCAGTTTATGGGGGGCGCTCGAGCAGTACTTC. Amino acid sequence: CASSLWGALEQYF.

The genes are TRBV5-4 and TRBJ2-3, with D uncertain. V gave up 2 bases and J gave up 0 bases, with 10 bases separating them. The length of the CDR3 is 15 residues. CDR1 is SGHNT and CDR2 is YYREEE in the germline V gene (reference sequence). This CDR3 reads CASSFPDTSTDTQYF. The DNA of the CDR3 is TGTGCCAGCAGCTTCCCAGACACTAGCACAGATACGCAGTATTTT.

This rearrangement joins TRBV4-2 to TRBJ2-5; TRBD1 is a possible D gene (5 bases). Germline V gene lookup returns CDR1 LGHNA and CDR2 YNFKEQ. The CDR3 totals 16 residues. Trimming took 0 bases from V and 5 from J, leaving 16 bases between them. The CDR3 is CASSQDPGQPAETQYF. The CDR3 DNA reads TGTGCCAGCAGCCAAGATCCAGGACAACCGGCGGAGACCCAGTACTTC.

The chain has TRBV28 and TRBJ2-1; the match to TRBD2 covers 9 bases. Germline CDR1 is MDHEN and CDR2 is SYDVKM. This CDR3 is built from 16 residues. J was trimmed by 2 bases and V by 8 bases; bases with no gene match: 10. The CDR3 bases are TGTGCCAGCCGCTCCGGGGCTAGCGGGGCCTACAATGAGCAGTTCTTC. Protein sequence: CASRSGASGAYNEQFF.

The V gene is TRBV6-1, the J gene TRBJ1-2; D call uncertain. Trimming took 2 bases from V and 5 from J, leaving 12 bases between them. The germline CDR1 and CDR2 sequences are MNHNS and SASEGT. This CDR3 spans 14 amino acids. The CDR3 sequence: CASSERERWYGYTF. The CDR3, as DNA: TGTGCCAGCAGTGAACGGGAGCGCTGGTATGGCTACACCTTC.

This chain joins TRBV5-5 and TRBJ1-1; maybe TRBD1 (5 bases). Trimming pared 5 bases from V and 4 bases from J, leaving 12 bases between. Germline CDR1 is SGHKS and CDR2 is YYEKEE (reference sequence). This CDR3 has 13 amino acids. The CDR3 spells CASSIVGGTEAFF. The CDR3 DNA reads as TGTGCCAGCAGTATTGTCGGGGGCACTGAAGCTTTCTTT.

This clone was detected only once. The V gene is TRBV20-1, the J gene TRBJ2-7; the D gene is possibly TRBD2 (5 bases). V lost 4 bases and J lost 6, with 19 bases in between. Germline CDR1 and CDR2: DFQATT and SNEGSKA (reference sequence). CDR3 length equals 14 residues. The CDR3 is CSATDSQRGGEQYF. The DNA of the CDR3 is TGCAGTGCTACTGACTCGCAGCGTGGAGGCGAGCAGTACTTC.

The rearrangement uses TRBV12-3 or TRBV12-4 and TRBJ1-1; D remains ambiguous. V shed 8 bases and J shed 4 bases, with 14 bases lying between them. This CDR3 contains 13 residues. The CDR3 protein is CASRDTWSTEAFF. The DNA of the CDR3 is TGTGCCAGCCGGGATACCTGGAGCACTGAAGCTTTCTTT.

The chain joins TRBV19 to TRBJ2-7; 9 positions agree with TRBD1. Looked up from germline, CDR1 is LNHDA and CDR2 is SQIVND (reference sequence). With 1 base clipped from V and 3 bases from J, the junction kept 4 bases outside the gene matches. CDR3 length: 15 amino acids. The CDR3 nucleotides are TGTGCCAGTAGTATAGGGGGACAGGGTCACTACGAGCAGTACTTC. Its translation is CASSIGGQGHYEQYF.

The rearrangement uses TRBV10-3 and TRBJ1-3, with TRBD1 as a possible D gene (5 bases). The CDR3 totals 15 residues. Trimming removed 4 bases at V and 2 bases at J, with 12 bases between. From germline, CDR1 is ENHRY and CDR2 SYGVKD. The CDR3 reads CAISATQGTGNTIYF. In DNA form, the CDR3 reads TGTGCCATCAGTGCTACGCAGGGAACTGGAAACACCATATATTTT.

The V gene is TRBV6-6, the J gene TRBJ1-5; D is possibly TRBD1 (5 bases). The CDR3 is 15 amino acids. V lost 0 bases, J lost 6 bases, and 12 bases lay in between. Germline lookup yields CDR1 MNHNY and CDR2 SVGAGI (reference sequence). The CDR3 sequence is CASSYSSQGGQPQHF. DNA for the CDR3: TGTGCCAGCAGTTACTCGAGCCAGGGAGGTCAGCCCCAGCATTTT.